Shown below are 16 T cell receptor beta chains from a single sample sequenced in a study of CD8 T cells in ankylosing spondylitis. TCRdb re-analysed the 5' RACE reads in MiXCR, keeping a single row per CDR3 protein. Here the sample spans roughly 130,000 distinct CDR3 sequences, roughly 8% being singletons. The sequencing sample was made of synovial fluid, either unsorted or a sorted T cell fraction (not recorded which). The origin of the receptors is a male donor with ankylosing spondylitis.

This clonotype came up many times. The chain joins TRBV20-1 to TRBJ1-1; D remains ambiguous. CDR1 and CDR2 (germline): DFQATT, SNEGSKA (reference sequence). The ends were cut back, 1 base at V and 0 bases at J, with 9 bases in the middle. This CDR3 is 14 amino acids long. The CDR3 DNA reads TGCAGTGCTAGAGTTTACTCCATGAACACTGAAGCTTTCTTT. This codes for CSARVYSMNTEAFF.

This clonotype has ten or more counts. The chain links TRBV7-6 to TRBJ2-2, with unresolved D. The CDR3 consists of 15 residues. Trimming took 1 base from V and 6 from J, leaving 12 bases between them. Per germline, CDR1 SGHVS and CDR2 FNYEAQ. CDR3 in amino acids: CASSLVPGRSGELFF. Here the CDR3 DNA reads TGTGCCAGCAGCTTAGTTCCGGGTCGGTCCGGGGAGCTGTTTTTT.

This clonotype was seen at least ten times. This chain links TRBV7-2 with TRBJ2-5; no firm D call. Germline assignment: CDR1 SGHTA and CDR2 FQGNSA. The CDR3 has 14 amino acids. V dropped 5 bases and J dropped 5 bases, with 15 bases sitting between them. The CDR3 nucleotides are TGTGCCAGCAGCCAGGCGGTGGGCGCGGAGACCCAGTACTTC. Its protein is CASSQAVGAETQYF.

This clonotype was detected a few times. J is TRBJ2-3 and V is TRBV6-1; D gene ambiguous. The CDR3 spans 13 residues. Germline V lookup: CDR1 MNHNS, CDR2 SASEGT. V was pared by 2 bases and J by 9 bases, with 12 bases between. This CDR3 reads CASSEKGPLTQYF. The CDR3 coding sequence is TGTGCCAGCAGTGAAAAAGGCCCGTTAACGCAGTATTTT.

This clonotype was recorded at least ten times. The genes are TRBV20-1 and TRBJ1-5; D remains unclear. The CDR3 is 12 amino acids. Germline values: CDR1 DFQATT, CDR2 SNEGSKA (reference sequence). V was trimmed by 2 bases and J by 8 bases, leaving 10 bases between them. CDR3 nucleotides: TGCAGTGCTAGAAACTACCTGGAGCCCCAGCATTTT. This encodes CSARNYLEPQHF.

This chain connects TRBV6-2 or TRBV6-3 to TRBJ1-5; D ambiguous. The germline V gene encodes CDR1 MNHEY and CDR2 SVGEGT. The CDR3 sequence is 14 residues long. The V gene lost 8 bases and the J gene lost 1 base, with 12 bases spanning the gap. The CDR3 DNA reads TGTGCCAGCGCGTCTGCAGTAAGCAATCAGCCCCAGCATTTT. The encoded protein is CASASAVSNQPQHF.

This clonotype occurred a few times. The chain joins TRBV15 to TRBJ2-3; D remains ambiguous. Trimming left V 0 bases short and J 5 bases short, with 6 bases between. Germline V gene lookup returns CDR1 LNHNV and CDR2 YYDKDF (reference sequence). The CDR3 covers 13 residues. CDR3 sequence: CATSRDPGDTQYF. As DNA, the CDR3 is TGTGCCACCAGCAGAGATCCCGGAGATACGCAGTATTTT.

This clonotype was detected a few times. The chain couples TRBV20-1 to TRBJ1-1, with 7 bases matching TRBD1. The germline CDR1 and CDR2 sequences are DFQATT and SNEGSKA (reference sequence). The J segment lost 0 bases and the V segment lost 3 bases, leaving 7 bases of the junction unmatched. The CDR3 extends over 15 amino acids. The CDR3 is CSARTGLVMNTEAFF. The CDR3 nucleotides read TGCAGTGCTAGGACAGGGCTTGTCATGAACACTGAAGCTTTCTTT.

This clonotype was detected many times. The gene calls are TRBV11-2 and TRBJ2-1; D unclear. The CDR3 totals 15 residues. Germline CDR1 is SGHAT and CDR2 is FQNNGV. V gave up 1 base and J gave up 3 bases, with 10 bases separating them. The CDR3 nucleotides are TGTGCCAGCAGCTTAGGTATAGGCAGCTACAATGAGCAGTTCTTC. Amino acids: CASSLGIGSYNEQFF.

The sample holds many counts of this clonotype. The chain employs TRBV3-1 and TRBJ1-2, with a tentative D call TRBD1 (5 bases). V lost 4 bases, J lost 8 bases, and 14 bases lay in between. Germline V gene lookup returns CDR1 LGHDT and CDR2 YNNKEL (reference sequence). The CDR3 covers 13 residues. Here the CDR3 reads CASSPGWNQGYTF. CDR3 in DNA: TGTGCCAGCAGCCCAGGGTGGAATCAAGGCTACACCTTC.

This clonotype has ten or more counts. V and J are TRBV24-1 and TRBJ2-7; D is possibly TRBD1 (6 bases). The CDR3 extends over 14 amino acids. Germline lookup yields CDR1 KGHDR and CDR2 SFDVKD. Trimming left V 5 bases short and J 1 base short, with 11 bases between. The CDR3 nucleotides are TGTGCCACCAGTGTGACAGGTGGATCCTACGAGCAGTACTTC. Translating gives CATSVTGGSYEQYF.

J is TRBJ2-1 and V is TRBV28; TRBD1 matches 7 bases. Trimming took 3 bases from V and 5 from J; bases not matched to a gene: 4. CDR3 size: 14 residues. Germline loops: CDR1 MDHEN, CDR2 SYDVKM. For the CDR3, the DNA is TGTGCCAGCAGTTTTTCGGACAGGAACAATGAGCAGTTCTTC. Protein: CASSFSDRNNEQFF.

This clonotype was found a few times. DNA for the CDR3: TGCAGCGTTGAAGTTATGGGGGTTATAGAGACCCAGTACTTC. Translated: CSVEVMGVIETQYF. The chain combines TRBV29-1 with TRBJ2-5; D may match TRBD1 or TRBD2 (5 bases each). Per the germline V gene, CDR1 is SQVTM and CDR2 is ANQGSEA. V lost 1 base and J 4 bases, leaving 13 bases between the germline ends. This CDR3 is 14 amino acids long.

This clonotype was counted at least ten times. CDR3 coding DNA: TGTGCCAGCAGCCCTAGACTAGCGGACTCCTACAATGAGCAGTTCTTC. Protein: CASSPRLADSYNEQFF. V and J are TRBV7-2 and TRBJ2-1; 9 nucleotides match TRBD2. Germline CDR1 reads SGHTA; CDR2 reads FQGNSA. V lost 5 bases to trimming and J lost 0 bases; unmatched junction nucleotides: 5. The length of the CDR3 is 16 residues.

This clonotype showed up just a few times. The gene calls are TRBV28 and TRBJ2-6, with D maybe TRBD1 (6 bases). V shed 6 bases and J shed 4 bases, with 13 bases lying between them. Germline V lookup: CDR1 MDHEN, CDR2 SYDVKM. The CDR3 loop spans 15 amino acids. The CDR3 DNA reads TGTGCCAGCAGCCCCGAGGGGGTCGGGGCCAACGTCCTGACTTTC. Translation gives CASSPEGVGANVLTF.

This clonotype has more than one count but fewer than ten. This sequence joins TRBV4-3 and TRBJ2-2, with 8 bases lining up with TRBD2. The J segment lost 9 bases and the V segment lost 0 bases, leaving 6 bases of the junction unmatched. This CDR3 is 15 amino acids long. CDR1 and CDR2 from the germline V gene are LGHNA and YSLEER. The CDR3 is CASSQDRGLARELFF. The CDR3 nucleotides read TGCGCCAGCAGCCAAGACAGAGGACTAGCCCGGGAGCTGTTTTTT.